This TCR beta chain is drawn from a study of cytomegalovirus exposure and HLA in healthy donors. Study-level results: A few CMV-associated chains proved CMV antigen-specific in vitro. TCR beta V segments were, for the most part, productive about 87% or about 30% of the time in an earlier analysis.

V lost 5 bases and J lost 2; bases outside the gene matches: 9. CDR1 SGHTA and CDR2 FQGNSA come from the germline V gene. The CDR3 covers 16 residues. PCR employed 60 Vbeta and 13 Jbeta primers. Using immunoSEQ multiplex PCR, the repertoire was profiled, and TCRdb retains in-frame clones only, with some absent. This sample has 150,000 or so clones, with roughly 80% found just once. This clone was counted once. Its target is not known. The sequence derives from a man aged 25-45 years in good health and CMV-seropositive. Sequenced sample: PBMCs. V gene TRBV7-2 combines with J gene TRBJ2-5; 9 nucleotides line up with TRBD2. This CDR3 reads CASSHVFAGGQETQYF. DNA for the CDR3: TGTGCCAGCAGCCACGTATTCGCGGGAGGGCAAGAGACCCAGTACTTC.